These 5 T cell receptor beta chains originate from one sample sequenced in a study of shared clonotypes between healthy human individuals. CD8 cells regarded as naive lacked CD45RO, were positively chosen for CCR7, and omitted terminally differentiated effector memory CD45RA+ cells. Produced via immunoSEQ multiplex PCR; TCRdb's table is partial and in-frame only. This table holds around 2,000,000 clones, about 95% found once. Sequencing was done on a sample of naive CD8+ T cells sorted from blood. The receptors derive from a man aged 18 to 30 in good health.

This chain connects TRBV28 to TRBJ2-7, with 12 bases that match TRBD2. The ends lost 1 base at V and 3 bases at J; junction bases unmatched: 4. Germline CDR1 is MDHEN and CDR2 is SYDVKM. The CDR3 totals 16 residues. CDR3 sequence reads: CASSLSGLAGNYEQYF. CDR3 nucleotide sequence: TGTGCCAGCAGTTTATCCGGACTAGCGGGAAACTACGAGCAGTACTTC.

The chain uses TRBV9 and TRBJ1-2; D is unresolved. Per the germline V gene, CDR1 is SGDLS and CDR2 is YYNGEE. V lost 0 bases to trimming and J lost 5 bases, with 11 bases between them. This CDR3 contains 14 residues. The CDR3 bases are TGTGCCAGCAGCGTAGAAGTCGGGTGGTATGGCTACACCTTC. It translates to CASSVEVGWYGYTF.

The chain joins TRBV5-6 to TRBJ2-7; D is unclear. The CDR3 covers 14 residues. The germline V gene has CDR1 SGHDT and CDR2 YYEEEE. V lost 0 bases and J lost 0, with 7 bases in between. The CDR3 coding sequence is TGTGCCAGCAGCTTGGTAGGGCTCTCCTACGAGCAGTACTTC. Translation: CASSLVGLSYEQYF.

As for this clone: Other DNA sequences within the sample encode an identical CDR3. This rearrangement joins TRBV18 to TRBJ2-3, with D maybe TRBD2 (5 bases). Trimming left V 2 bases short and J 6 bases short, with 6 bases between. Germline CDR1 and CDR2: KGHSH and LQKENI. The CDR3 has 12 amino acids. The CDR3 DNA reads TGTGCCAGCTCACCAGGAGGTGATACGCAGTATTTT. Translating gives CASSPGGDTQYF.

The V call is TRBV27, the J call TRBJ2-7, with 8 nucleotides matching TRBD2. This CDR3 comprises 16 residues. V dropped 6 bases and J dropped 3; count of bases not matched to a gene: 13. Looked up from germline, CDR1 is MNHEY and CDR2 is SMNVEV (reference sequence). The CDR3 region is CASSRHPGGAGYEQYF. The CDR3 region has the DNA TGTGCCAGCAGCCGCCACCCCGGGGGGGCGGGCTACGAGCAGTACTTC.